A selection of T cell receptor beta chains follows, all from one sample in a study of blood T cells in healthy people across ages. TCRdb re-derived calls from the 5' RACE reads in MiXCR, one entry per CDR3 protein. There are 1 million or so distinct CDR3 sequences in the sample; roughly a quarter occur only once, and 0.65% to 0.95% lies in the top ten. These data are also associated with another study on T cells of mothers and their children.

Material: blood. The receptors originated from a girl aged 2 to 9 in good health. CDR3s include the opening cysteine and the closing phenylalanine or tryptophan. A D gene is named only where the DNA matches it firmly. Only part of the rows carry a size: once, few, many, or a class if the clone is expanded.

CDR3nt: TGTGCCAGCAGCTTTTCCCAGGCCCCGTATGGCTACACCTTC; CDR3aa: CASSFSQAPYGYTF; abundance: .; v_gene: TRBV9; d_gene: .; j_gene: TRBJ1-2
CDR3nt: TGCAGCGTTGTGGGGGGGGCTAAGACCCAGTACTTC; CDR3aa: CSVVGGAKTQYF; abundance: few; v_gene: TRBV29-1; d_gene: .; j_gene: TRBJ2-5
CDR3nt: TGTGCCATTAGTCCCGGGACGGCCGACCTCGAAAAACTGTTTTTT; CDR3aa: CAISPGTADLEKLFF; abundance: .; v_gene: TRBV10-3; d_gene: .; j_gene: TRBJ1-4
CDR3nt: TGCGCCAGCAGCTTGCAGGGTATGGGAGGCACTGAAGCTTTCTTT; CDR3aa: CASSLQGMGGTEAFF; abundance: few; v_gene: TRBV5-1; d_gene: .; j_gene: TRBJ1-1
CDR3nt: TGTGCCAGCAGCTTACTTGAAGGGCAGTCGATCGATGAGCAGTTCTTC; CDR3aa: CASSLLEGQSIDEQFF; abundance: .; v_gene: TRBV7-9; d_gene: .; j_gene: TRBJ2-1
CDR3nt: TGCGCCACTTCTCCCACCGTTTTGCGGGAGACTCATGAGCAGTTCTTC; CDR3aa: CATSPTVLRETHEQFF; abundance: .; v_gene: TRBV5-1; d_gene: TRBD2; j_gene: TRBJ2-1
CDR3nt: TGTGCCAGTAGGACTGGACAGGGGTCATCGGAAGCTTTCTTT; CDR3aa: CASRTGQGSSEAFF; abundance: few; v_gene: TRBV19; d_gene: TRBD1; j_gene: TRBJ1-1
CDR3nt: TGTGCCAGCAGCCAAGATCCGGGGACTGGGGCCAACGTCCTGACTTTC; CDR3aa: CASSQDPGTGANVLTF; abundance: few; v_gene: TRBV3-1; d_gene: .; j_gene: TRBJ2-6
CDR3nt: TGTGCCAGCAGCCTATATAGGTTGGGTCACTCACCCCTCCACTTT; CDR3aa: CASSLYRLGHSPLHF; abundance: few; v_gene: TRBV7-8; d_gene: .; j_gene: TRBJ1-6
CDR3nt: TGCAGTGGAGGAGCGGTGGGGCTAGGTGAGCAGTTCTTC; CDR3aa: CSGGAVGLGEQFF; abundance: few; v_gene: TRBV20-1; d_gene: .; j_gene: TRBJ2-1
CDR3nt: TGTGCCAGCCACATCGCGGGAGATTGGGAGACCCAGTACTTC; CDR3aa: CASHIAGDWETQYF; abundance: few; v_gene: TRBV28; d_gene: TRBD2; j_gene: TRBJ2-5
CDR3nt: TGTGCCAGCCGTGGGACAGGGGTTGAAAAACTGTTTTTT; CDR3aa: CASRGTGVEKLFF; abundance: few; v_gene: TRBV12-3/TRBV12-4; d_gene: TRBD1; j_gene: TRBJ1-4
CDR3nt: TGTGCCAGCAGTGCCGGGTTCGAAAAACTGTTTTTT; CDR3aa: CASSAGFEKLFF; abundance: .; v_gene: TRBV6-2/TRBV6-3; d_gene: .; j_gene: TRBJ1-4
CDR3nt: TGTGCCACCACTACCGCCAAGGGAGACGAGCAGTACTTC; CDR3aa: CATTTAKGDEQYF; abundance: many; v_gene: TRBV28; d_gene: .; j_gene: TRBJ2-7
CDR3nt: TGTGCCAGCAGCCTCGGGACGTCGGGCTACACCTTC; CDR3aa: CASSLGTSGYTF; abundance: .; v_gene: TRBV7-9; d_gene: .; j_gene: TRBJ1-2
CDR3nt: TGTGCCAGCAGTTCTACAGGGGGCTGGACTGAAGCTTTCTTT; CDR3aa: CASSSTGGWTEAFF; abundance: few; v_gene: TRBV28; d_gene: TRBD1; j_gene: TRBJ1-1
CDR3nt: TGTGCCAGCTGGGATCCAGGCGGCCAAGTGCACTTC; CDR3aa: CASWDPGGQVHF; abundance: .; v_gene: TRBV6-2/TRBV6-3; d_gene: .; j_gene: TRBJ2-4
CDR3nt: TGTGCCAGCAGTGATTGGACACTCTCCTACGAGCAGTACTTC; CDR3aa: CASSDWTLSYEQYF; abundance: .; v_gene: TRBV6-1; d_gene: .; j_gene: TRBJ2-7
CDR3nt: TGCAGCGTTGCACCCGGGACTCGCTCTGGGGAGCTGTTTTTT; CDR3aa: CSVAPGTRSGELFF; abundance: .; v_gene: TRBV29-1; d_gene: .; j_gene: TRBJ2-2
CDR3nt: TGTGCCAGCAGCCTACAGGGGGCACCACCCTTAGGGACCCAGTACTTC; CDR3aa: CASSLQGAPPLGTQYF; abundance: .; v_gene: TRBV7-9; d_gene: TRBD1; j_gene: TRBJ2-5
CDR3nt: TGTGCCAGCAGCTTGCCTACTACAGGGGGCGCGATCCATGAGCAGTTCTTC; CDR3aa: CASSLPTTGGAIHEQFF; abundance: .; v_gene: TRBV7-9; d_gene: TRBD1; j_gene: TRBJ2-1
CDR3nt: TGTGCCAGCAGGGACGGACAGGGTAGATCGCAGTACTTC; CDR3aa: CASRDGQGRSQYF; abundance: .; v_gene: TRBV2; d_gene: TRBD1; j_gene: TRBJ2-7
CDR3nt: TGCGCCAGCAGCCTCCGGGACCACCCCTACGAGCAGTACTTC; CDR3aa: CASSLRDHPYEQYF; abundance: .; v_gene: TRBV5-1; d_gene: .; j_gene: TRBJ2-7
CDR3nt: TGCAGCGTGGGACAGGGATACGTCTACACCTTC; CDR3aa: CSVGQGYVYTF; abundance: .; v_gene: TRBV29-1; d_gene: TRBD1; j_gene: TRBJ1-2
CDR3nt: TGTGCCAGCAGCGGCTGGGACAGCGAACAAGAGACCCAGTACTTC; CDR3aa: CASSGWDSEQETQYF; abundance: .; v_gene: TRBV7-9; d_gene: TRBD1; j_gene: TRBJ2-5
CDR3nt: TGCGCCAGCAGCTTGGACAACGGGGCAGACGAGCAGTACTTC; CDR3aa: CASSLDNGADEQYF; abundance: few; v_gene: TRBV5-1; d_gene: .; j_gene: TRBJ2-7
CDR3nt: TGTGCCAGCAGCTTAGATTATGTGGCTAGCGGGGGACAAGCCAGAATAGAGACCCAGTACTTC; CDR3aa: CASSLDYVASGGQARIETQYF; abundance: few; v_gene: TRBV11-2; d_gene: TRBD2; j_gene: TRBJ2-5
CDR3nt: TGTGCCAGCAGCCTGACAGGGATGCATGGCTACACCTTC; CDR3aa: CASSLTGMHGYTF; abundance: .; v_gene: TRBV6-1; d_gene: TRBD1; j_gene: TRBJ1-2
CDR3nt: TGTGCCAGTACACCGGGACTAGCTATAAATGAGCAGTTCTTC; CDR3aa: CASTPGLAINEQFF; abundance: .; v_gene: TRBV6-5; d_gene: TRBD2; j_gene: TRBJ2-1
CDR3nt: TGTGCCAGCAGCTTAAACTCAGGAAATGAGCAGTTCTTC; CDR3aa: CASSLNSGNEQFF; abundance: .; v_gene: TRBV7-3; d_gene: .; j_gene: TRBJ2-1
CDR3nt: TGTGCCACCGCCCTTGCGGGGGCGACTGAAGCTTTCTTT; CDR3aa: CATALAGATEAFF; abundance: .; v_gene: TRBV6-6; d_gene: .; j_gene: TRBJ1-1
CDR3nt: TGTGCCAGCTTCCTGGGGGGTACTGGGGCCAACGTCCTGACTTTC; CDR3aa: CASFLGGTGANVLTF; abundance: .; v_gene: TRBV12-3/TRBV12-4; d_gene: .; j_gene: TRBJ2-6
CDR3nt: TGCAGCCTAGGAAGCGGGAGGGCCCTCACAGATACGCAGTATTTT; CDR3aa: CSLGSGRALTDTQYF; abundance: .; v_gene: TRBV20-1; d_gene: TRBD2; j_gene: TRBJ2-3
CDR3nt: TGTGCTAGTGGTTCCCCTGGGGCAGGGGACGAAAAACTGTTTTTT; CDR3aa: CASGSPGAGDEKLFF; abundance: few; v_gene: TRBV12-5; d_gene: .; j_gene: TRBJ1-4
CDR3nt: TGTGCCAGCAGTTTACCACCCGGGACAGGGGGCTATGAGCAGTTCTTC; CDR3aa: CASSLPPGTGGYEQFF; abundance: few; v_gene: TRBV3-1; d_gene: TRBD1; j_gene: TRBJ2-1
CDR3nt: TGTGCCATCAAAGCGTTTGGACCAGCGCAGTTCTTC; CDR3aa: CAIKAFGPAQFF; abundance: .; v_gene: TRBV10-3; d_gene: .; j_gene: TRBJ2-1
CDR3nt: TGTGCCAGCAGCCGAGCGGCGAGCGGGATGGGTGAGCAGTTCTTC; CDR3aa: CASSRAASGMGEQFF; abundance: few; v_gene: TRBV11-2; d_gene: TRBD2; j_gene: TRBJ2-1
CDR3nt: TGCGCCAGCAGCCAAGATCCGTCCGGGGCGAGCGAGCAGTACTTC; CDR3aa: CASSQDPSGASEQYF; abundance: .; v_gene: TRBV4-3; d_gene: .; j_gene: TRBJ2-7
CDR3nt: TGCGCCAGCAGCCCCGGGACATACTGGGAGCCTGACGAGCAGTACTTC; CDR3aa: CASSPGTYWEPDEQYF; abundance: .; v_gene: TRBV5-1; d_gene: .; j_gene: TRBJ2-7
CDR3nt: TGCAGTGCTAGAGTCAATTTCGGAGTCCCCCTCGAGCAGTACTTC; CDR3aa: CSARVNFGVPLEQYF; abundance: .; v_gene: TRBV20-1; d_gene: .; j_gene: TRBJ2-7
CDR3nt: TGTGCCAGCAGCTTGACCACGTACGTAGGGCAGTACTTC; CDR3aa: CASSLTTYVGQYF; abundance: .; v_gene: TRBV5-5; d_gene: .; j_gene: TRBJ2-5
CDR3nt: TGTGCCAGCAGTTTAAGTACAGGGTGGGAAAGTGAAAAACTGTTTTTT; CDR3aa: CASSLSTGWESEKLFF; abundance: .; v_gene: TRBV27; d_gene: .; j_gene: TRBJ1-4
CDR3nt: TGTGCCAGCAGTCCCTCGGGGGGCACAAGGGAGACCCAGTACTTC; CDR3aa: CASSPSGGTRETQYF; abundance: few; v_gene: TRBV27; d_gene: .; j_gene: TRBJ2-5
CDR3nt: TGTGCCAGCAGCCCAGACAAGGGTCCTAACTATGGCTACACCTTC; CDR3aa: CASSPDKGPNYGYTF; abundance: .; v_gene: TRBV7-9; d_gene: .; j_gene: TRBJ1-2
CDR3nt: TGTGCCAGCAGTTCGGGGACAGGGCGAACAGAAAGGAGCACAGATACGCAGTATTTT; CDR3aa: CASSSGTGRTERSTDTQYF; abundance: .; v_gene: TRBV28; d_gene: TRBD1; j_gene: TRBJ2-3
CDR3nt: TGTGCCAGCAGCCGACCCAACGGGGGCTACACCTTC; CDR3aa: CASSRPNGGYTF; abundance: .; v_gene: TRBV12-3/TRBV12-4; d_gene: .; j_gene: TRBJ1-2